This T cell receptor (beta chain) emerged from a study of blood T cell repertoires in COVID-19 (dated by TCRdb to 2018 to 2021). Some background on the complete study: The collaborator samples originated in the United States, Italy and Spain and spanned the acute and convalescent phases of COVID-19. The material from the prospective study consisted of cDNA or gDNA derived from T cells, B-cell-depleted T cells, or PBMCs. The dataset comprised deeply sampled blood TCRbeta repertoires from subjects exposed to, actively infected with, or recovered from COVID-19. The repertoires were made available in a free public database intended to serve as a resource for research on the immune response to SARS-CoV-2. Samples were obtained from the ongoing ImmuneRACE study (first 160 participants) and from 1,254 subjects provided by 6 global collaborators. Nearly every sample came with metadata listing a de-identified subject ID, COVID-19 status, age in years and sex. Where available, HLA class I and class II types were taken from metadata supplied by the sample provider and were not determined by assay-based typing. What the work shows at the level of the full study, not this receptor alone: The amount of clinical and demographic metadata varied by source and participant and was provided uncurated.

TCRbeta CDR3 regions were amplified from genomic DNA by means of the immunoSEQ Assay, a bias-controlled multiplex PCR. Under the source paper's analysis protocol: The number of nucleated cells in each sample was estimated from the amplification of reference gene primers within the assay. To quantify the absolute abundance of each unique TCRbeta CDR3 rearrangement, sequence reads were collapsed and filtered. For each sample, productive Simpson clonality was calculated as the square root of Simpson's diversity index over productive rearrangements. TCRdb retrieved this table from immuneACCESS and kept in-frame rearrangements only. Not all clones are present; in checked studies, unresolved V genes account for under half, and no reason is known for the remainder. For V, J and clone size, that table is used; D and trimming come from the DNA. This sample is represented by 200,000 to 250,000 clones; approximately 90% of them were singletons. Under 4% of the sample belongs to the ten largest clones.

Per the germline V gene, SGHTA is the CDR1 and FQGNSA is the CDR2. Clipping removes 5 bases from V and 3 bases from J, with 7 as the unmatched junction base count. The CDR3 runs 16 amino acids, cysteine and phenylalanine included. Only the CDR3 region is kept as DNA, spanning 48 bases read in frame from base 1. Turning to this clone: The target of this receptor is not known. No qualities accompany the bases; no much larger clone lies one base away.

The collaborating institutions used their own protocols to collect whole blood in K2EDTA tubes. Collaborator samples were shipped for TCRbeta analysis as frozen whole blood, isolated PBMCs, or DNA extracted from either sample type. This receptor was taken from a man aged 18-30 years with active or convalescent COVID-19. The rearrangement joined TRBV7-2 to TRBJ1-3; 10 bases in the junction line up with TRBD1. The sample taken for sequencing was peripheral blood. At the DNA level, the sequence is TGTGCCAGCAGCGACCCGGGACAGGGGCTTGGAAACACCATATATTTT. Translated, this is CASSDPGQGLGNTIYF. Where the CDR3 stops, the reference TRBV7-2 and TRBJ1-3 genes take over; the full variable domain is GAGVSQSPSNKVTEKGKDVELRCDPISGHTALYWYRQSLGQGLEFLIYFQGNSAPDKSGLPSDRFSAERTGGSVSTLTIQRTQQEDSAVYLCASSDPGQGLGNTIYFGEGSWLTVV.